These 2 T cell receptor beta chains were all obtained from the same sample, sequenced in a study of cytomegalovirus exposure and HLA in healthy donors. With 60 Vbeta and 13 Jbeta primers, the PCR was carried out. Sequencing used immunoSEQ multiplex PCR; TCRdb keeps in-frame clones, though not all of them. The sample has 250,000 to 350,000 clones, about nine tenths seen once. Sequencing used PBMCs. These receptors came from a middle-aged man in good health and CMV-seropositive.

V is TRBV7-2 and J is TRBJ2-7, with TRBD1 matching over 8 bases. The junction had 7 bases not matched to a gene; V was cut back by 5 bases and J by 7 bases. CDR3 length: 13 amino acids. CDR1 is SGHTA and CDR2 is FQGNSA in the germline V gene. CDR3 loop: CASSPRQGREQYF. CDR3 nucleotides: TGTGCCAGCAGCCCCCGACAGGGGAGGGAGCAGTACTTC.

This clone has only a few counts. The V gene is TRBV5-1, the J gene TRBJ2-7, with a tentative D call TRBD2 (6 bases). V lost 3 bases to trimming and J lost 2 bases, with 15 bases between them. The CDR3 contains 15 residues. The germline V gene has CDR1 SGHRS and CDR2 YFSETQ. The CDR3 sequence: CASSSRLVGAYEQYF. DNA for the CDR3: TGCGCCAGCAGCTCCCGACTAGTGGGAGCCTACGAGCAGTACTTC.